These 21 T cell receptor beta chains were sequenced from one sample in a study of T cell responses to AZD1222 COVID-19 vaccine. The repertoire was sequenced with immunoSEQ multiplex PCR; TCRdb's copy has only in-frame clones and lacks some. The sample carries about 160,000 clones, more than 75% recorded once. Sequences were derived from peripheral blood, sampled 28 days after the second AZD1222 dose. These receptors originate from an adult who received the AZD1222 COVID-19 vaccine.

CDR3 sequence reads: CASSQSQGAGHTEAFF. Here the CDR3 DNA reads TGTGCCAGCAGCCAATCACAGGGGGCCGGGCACACTGAAGCTTTCTTT. The rearrangement links TRBV11-1 to TRBJ1-1, with 9 bases matching TRBD1. Per the germline V gene, CDR1 is SGHAT and CDR2 is FQDESV (reference sequence). V gave up 5 bases and J gave up 3 bases; unmatched junction bases: 10. The CDR3 consists of 16 residues. Filled out from reference TRBV11-1 and TRBJ1-1, the complete variable domain reads EAEVAQSPRYKITEKSQAVAFWCDPISGHATLYWYRQILGQGPELLVQFQDESVVDDSQLPKDRFSAERLKGVDSTLKIQPAELGDSAMYLCASSQSQGAGHTEAFFGQGTRLTVV.

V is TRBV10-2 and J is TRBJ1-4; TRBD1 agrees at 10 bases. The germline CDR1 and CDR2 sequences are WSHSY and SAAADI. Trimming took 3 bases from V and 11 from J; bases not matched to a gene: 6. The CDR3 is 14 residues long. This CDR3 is CASSDPGQGRKLFF. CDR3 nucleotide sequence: TGCGCCAGCAGTGACCCGGGACAGGGGAGGAAACTGTTTTTT.

The CDR3 protein is CSALDSSGNTIYF. The CDR3 region has the DNA TGCAGCGCCTTGGATAGCTCTGGAAACACCATATATTTT. The chain combines TRBV29-1 with TRBJ1-3, with D hard to call. Deletions cut 7 bases from V and 0 bases from J, with 10 bases between. The CDR3 runs to 13 residues. Germline loops: CDR1 SQVTM, CDR2 ANQGSEA.

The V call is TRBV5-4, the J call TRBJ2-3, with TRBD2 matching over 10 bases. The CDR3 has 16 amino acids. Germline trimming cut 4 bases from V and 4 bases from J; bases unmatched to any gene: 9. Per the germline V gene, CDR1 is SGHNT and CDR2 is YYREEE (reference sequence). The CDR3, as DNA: TGTGCCAGCAGCAGGGCAGCGGGGGGGCTGCCAGATACGCAGTATTTT. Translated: CASSRAAGGLPDTQYF.

Written as DNA, the CDR3 is TGCAGCGTTACCTCCGGGACCGAATTCGGAAACACCATATATTTT. It is translated as CSVTSGTEFGNTIYF. The genes are TRBV29-1 and TRBJ1-3, with D perhaps matching TRBD1 (5 bases). The CDR3 is 15 residues long. V was shortened by 5 bases and J by 4 bases, with 18 bases between the two germline ends. Germline V lookup: CDR1 SQVTM, CDR2 ANQGSEA. Full variable domain (remainder filled in from reference TRBV29-1 and TRBJ1-3): SAVISQKPSRDICQRGTSLTIQCQVDSQVTMMFWYRQQPGQSLTLIATANQGSEATYESGFVIDKFPISRPNLTFSTLTVSNMSPEDSSIYLCSVTSGTEFGNTIYFGEGSWLTVV.

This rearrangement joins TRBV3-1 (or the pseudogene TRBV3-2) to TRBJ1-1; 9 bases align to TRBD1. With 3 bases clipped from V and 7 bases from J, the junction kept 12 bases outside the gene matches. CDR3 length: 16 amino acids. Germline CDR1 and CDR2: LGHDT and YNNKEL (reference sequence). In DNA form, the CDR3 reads TGTGCCAGCAGCCAGCACCCGGGACAGGGTGTTGTTGAAGCTTTCTTT. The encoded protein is CASSQHPGQGVVEAFF.

The DNA for the CDR3 is TGTGCCAGCAGCTCCAACCTGGGGACTGAAGCTTTCTTT. It codes for CASSSNLGTEAFF. J is TRBJ1-1 and V is TRBV6-5, with D hard to call. The V gene lost 6 bases and the J gene lost 5 bases, with 13 bases spanning the gap. Germline CDR1 MNHEY, CDR2 SVGAGI. CDR3 size: 13 residues.

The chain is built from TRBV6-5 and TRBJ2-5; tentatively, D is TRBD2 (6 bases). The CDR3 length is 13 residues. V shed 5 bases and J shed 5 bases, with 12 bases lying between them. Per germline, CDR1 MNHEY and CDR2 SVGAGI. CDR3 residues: CASSPGGDETQYF. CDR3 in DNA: TGTGCCAGCAGTCCCGGGGGAGACGAGACCCAGTACTTC.

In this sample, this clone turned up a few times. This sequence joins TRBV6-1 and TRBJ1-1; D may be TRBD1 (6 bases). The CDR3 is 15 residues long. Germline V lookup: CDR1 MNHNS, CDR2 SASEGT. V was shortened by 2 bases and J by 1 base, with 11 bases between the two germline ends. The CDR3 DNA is TGTGCCAGCAGTGAACAGGGGCCACCGAACACTGAAGCTTTCTTT. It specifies CASSEQGPPNTEAFF.

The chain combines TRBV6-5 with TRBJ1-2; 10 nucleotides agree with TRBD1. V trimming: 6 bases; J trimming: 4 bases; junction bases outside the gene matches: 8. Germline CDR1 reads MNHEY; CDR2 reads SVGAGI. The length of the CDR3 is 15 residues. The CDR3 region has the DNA TGTGCCAGCAGCCAACCCCGGACAGGGGGCTATGGCTACACCTTC. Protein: CASSQPRTGGYGYTF.

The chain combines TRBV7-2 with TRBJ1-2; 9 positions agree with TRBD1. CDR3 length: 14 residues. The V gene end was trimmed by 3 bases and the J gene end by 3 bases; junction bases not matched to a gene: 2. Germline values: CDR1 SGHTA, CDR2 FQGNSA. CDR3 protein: CASSLGQGHYGYTF. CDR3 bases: TGTGCCAGCAGCTTGGGACAGGGTCACTATGGCTACACCTTC.

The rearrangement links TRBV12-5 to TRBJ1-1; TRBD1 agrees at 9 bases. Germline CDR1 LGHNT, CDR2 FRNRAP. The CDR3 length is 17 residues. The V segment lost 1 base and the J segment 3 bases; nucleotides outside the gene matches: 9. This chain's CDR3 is CASGLAYWTGVDTEAFF. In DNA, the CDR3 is TGTGCTAGTGGTTTGGCCTATTGGACAGGGGTAGACACTGAAGCTTTCTTT.

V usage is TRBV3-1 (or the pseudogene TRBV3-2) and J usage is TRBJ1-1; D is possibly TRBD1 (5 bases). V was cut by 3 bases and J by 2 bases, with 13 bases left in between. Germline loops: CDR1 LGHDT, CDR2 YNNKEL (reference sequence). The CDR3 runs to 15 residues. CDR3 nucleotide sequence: TGTGCCAGCAGCCAGACCGACAGCGAAAACACTGAAGCTTTCTTT. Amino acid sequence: CASSQTDSENTEAFF.

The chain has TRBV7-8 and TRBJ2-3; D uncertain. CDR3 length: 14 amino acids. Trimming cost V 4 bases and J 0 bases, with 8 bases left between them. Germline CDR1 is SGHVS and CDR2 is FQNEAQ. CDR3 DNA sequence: TGTGCCAGCAGCTCATTCCTTAGCACAGATACGCAGTATTTT. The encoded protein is CASSSFLSTDTQYF. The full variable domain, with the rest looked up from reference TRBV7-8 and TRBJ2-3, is GAGVSQSPRYKVAKRGQDVALRCDPISGHVSLFWYQQALGQGPEFLTYFQNEAQLDKSGLPSDRFFAERPEGSVSTLKIQRTQQEDSAVYLCASSSFLSTDTQYFGPGTRLTVL.

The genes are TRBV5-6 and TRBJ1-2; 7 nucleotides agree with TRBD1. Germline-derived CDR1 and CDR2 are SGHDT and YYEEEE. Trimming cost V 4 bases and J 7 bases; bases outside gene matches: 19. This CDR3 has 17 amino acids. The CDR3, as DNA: TGTGCCAGCAGCACGCTCGACGGGACAGAATACCGACGTGGCTACACCTTC. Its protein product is CASSTLDGTEYRRGYTF.

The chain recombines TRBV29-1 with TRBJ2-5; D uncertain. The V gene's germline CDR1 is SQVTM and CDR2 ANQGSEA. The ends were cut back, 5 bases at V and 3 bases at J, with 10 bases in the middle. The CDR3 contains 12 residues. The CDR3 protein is CSVIDDKETQYF. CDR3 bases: TGCAGCGTTATCGACGATAAAGAGACCCAGTACTTC.

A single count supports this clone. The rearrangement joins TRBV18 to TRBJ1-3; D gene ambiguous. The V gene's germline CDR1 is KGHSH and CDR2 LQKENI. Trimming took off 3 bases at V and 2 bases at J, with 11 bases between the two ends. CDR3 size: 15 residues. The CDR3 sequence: CASSPKAGPGNTIYF. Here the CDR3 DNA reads TGTGCCAGCTCACCCAAGGCAGGCCCTGGAAACACCATATATTTT. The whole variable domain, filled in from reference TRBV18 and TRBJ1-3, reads NAGVMQNPRHLVRRRGQEARLRCSPMKGHSHVYWYRQLPEEGLKFMVYLQKENIIDESGMPKERFSAEFPKEGPSILRIQQVVRGDSAAYFCASSPKAGPGNTIYFGEGSWLTVV.

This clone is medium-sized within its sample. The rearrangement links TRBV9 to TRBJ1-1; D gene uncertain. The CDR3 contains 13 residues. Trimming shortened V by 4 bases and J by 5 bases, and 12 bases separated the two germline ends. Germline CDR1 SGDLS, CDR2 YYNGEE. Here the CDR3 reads CASSPRGWTEAFF. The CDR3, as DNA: TGTGCCAGCAGCCCACGGGGTTGGACTGAAGCTTTCTTT. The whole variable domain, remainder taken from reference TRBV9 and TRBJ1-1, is DSGVTQTPKHLITATGQRVTLRCSPRSGDLSVYWYQQSLDQGLQFLIQYYNGEERAKGNILERFSAQQFPDLHSELNLSSLELGDSALYFCASSPRGWTEAFFGQGTRLTVV.

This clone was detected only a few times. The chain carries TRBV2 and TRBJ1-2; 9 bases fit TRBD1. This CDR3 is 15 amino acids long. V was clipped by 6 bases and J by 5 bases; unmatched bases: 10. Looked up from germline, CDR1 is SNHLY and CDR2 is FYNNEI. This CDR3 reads CASSAQGARGYGYTF. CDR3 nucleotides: TGTGCCAGCAGCGCACAGGGGGCGCGAGGTTATGGCTACACCTTC.

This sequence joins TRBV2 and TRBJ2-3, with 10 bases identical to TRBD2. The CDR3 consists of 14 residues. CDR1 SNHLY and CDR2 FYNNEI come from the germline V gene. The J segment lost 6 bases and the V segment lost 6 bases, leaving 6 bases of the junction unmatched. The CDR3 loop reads CASSGTSDSDTQYF. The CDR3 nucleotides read TGTGCCAGCAGCGGGACTAGCGATTCGGATACGCAGTATTTT.

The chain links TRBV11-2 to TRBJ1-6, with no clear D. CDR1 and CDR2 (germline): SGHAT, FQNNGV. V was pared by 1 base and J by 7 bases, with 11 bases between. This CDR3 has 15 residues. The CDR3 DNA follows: TGTGCCAGCAGCTTAGTCAGGTTGGGGAATTCACCCCTCCACTTT. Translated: CASSLVRLGNSPLHF. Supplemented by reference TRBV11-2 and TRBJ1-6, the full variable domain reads EAGVAQSPRYKIIEKRQSVAFWCNPISGHATLYWYQQILGQGPKLLIQFQNNGVVDDSQLPKDRFSAERLKGVDSTLKIQPAKLEDSAVYLCASSLVRLGNSPLHFGNGTRLTVT.